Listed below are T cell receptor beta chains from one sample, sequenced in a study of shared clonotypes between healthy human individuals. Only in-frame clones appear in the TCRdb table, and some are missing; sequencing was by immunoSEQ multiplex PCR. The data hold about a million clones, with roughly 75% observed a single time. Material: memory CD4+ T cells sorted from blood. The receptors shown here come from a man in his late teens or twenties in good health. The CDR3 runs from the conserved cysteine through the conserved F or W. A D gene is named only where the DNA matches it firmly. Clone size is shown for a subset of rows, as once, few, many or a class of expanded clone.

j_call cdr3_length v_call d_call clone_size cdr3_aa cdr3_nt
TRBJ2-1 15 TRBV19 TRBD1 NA CASGGGQGILNEQFF TGTGCCAGTGGCGGCGGACAGGGGATATTGAATGAGCAGTTCTTC
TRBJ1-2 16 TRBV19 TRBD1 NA CASSILPPGQGGGYTF TGTGCCAGTAGTATTCTCCCCCCGGGACAGGGGGGTGGCTACACCTTC
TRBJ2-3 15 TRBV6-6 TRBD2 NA CASTLTSGPTDTQYF TGTGCCAGCACCCTGACTAGCGGGCCTACAGATACGCAGTATTTT
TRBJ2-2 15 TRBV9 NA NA CASSVGHENTGELFF TGTGCCAGCAGCGTAGGTCACGAGAACACCGGGGAGCTGTTTTTT
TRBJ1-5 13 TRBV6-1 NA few CASRTASNQPQHF TGTGCCAGCAGGACAGCTAGCAATCAGCCCCAGCATTTT
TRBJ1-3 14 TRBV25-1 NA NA CASSEGGSGNTIYF TGTGCCAGCAGTGAAGGGGGTAGTGGAAACACCATATATTTT
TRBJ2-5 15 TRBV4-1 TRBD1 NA CASSQDRTGRETQYF TGCGCCAGCAGCCAAGATCGGACAGGGCGAGAGACCCAGTACTTC
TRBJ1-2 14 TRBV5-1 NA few CASSLVPGPYGYTF TGCGCCAGCAGCTTGGTGCCGGGACCCTATGGCTACACCTTC
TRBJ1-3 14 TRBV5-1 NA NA CASSPGHSGNTIYF TGCGCCAGCAGCCCGGGACACTCTGGAAACACCATATATTTT
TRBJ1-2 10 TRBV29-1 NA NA CSVEVGGYTF TGCAGCGTTGAGGTCGGAGGCTACACCTTC
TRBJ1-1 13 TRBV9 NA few CASSVADRGMAFF TGTGCCAGCAGCGTAGCTGACCGGGGGATGGCTTTCTTT
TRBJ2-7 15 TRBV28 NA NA CASSRGGSSSYEQYF TGTGCCAGCAGCCGTGGGGGGTCGAGCTCCTACGAGCAGTACTTC
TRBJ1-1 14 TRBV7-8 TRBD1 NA CASSQTGGNTEAFF TGTGCCAGCAGCCAGACAGGGGGCAACACTGAAGCTTTCTTT
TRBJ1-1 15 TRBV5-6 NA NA CASSWDVGKNTEAFF TGTGCCAGCAGCTGGGATGTAGGAAAGAACACTGAAGCTTTCTTT
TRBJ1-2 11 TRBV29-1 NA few CSVEEGYGYTF TGCAGCGTTGAAGAGGGCTATGGCTACACCTTC
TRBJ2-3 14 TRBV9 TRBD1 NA CASSEQGATDTQYF TGTGCCAGCAGCGAACAGGGGGCCACAGATACGCAGTATTTT
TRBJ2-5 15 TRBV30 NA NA CAWAQRRQVQETQYF TGTGCCTGGGCACAACGACGACAGGTCCAAGAGACCCAGTACTTC
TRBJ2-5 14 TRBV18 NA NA CASSLQQGQETQYF TGTGCCAGCTCACTACAACAGGGTCAAGAGACCCAGTACTTC
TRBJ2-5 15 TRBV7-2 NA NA CASSSRSQGVGTQYF TGTGCCAGCAGCTCGCGTTCCCAGGGAGTCGGGACCCAGTACTTC
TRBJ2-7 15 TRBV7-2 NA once CASRPTSGLIYEQYF TGTGCCAGCAGACCTACCTCGGGGCTAATCTACGAGCAGTACTTC
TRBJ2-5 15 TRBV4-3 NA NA CASSQDRRTQETQYF TGCGCCAGCAGCCAAGATCGGAGAACACAAGAGACCCAGTACTTC
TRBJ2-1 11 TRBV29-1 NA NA CSGRRNHEQFF TGCAGTGGACGGCGAAATCATGAGCAGTTCTTC
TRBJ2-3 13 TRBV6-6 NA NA CASSTGFGDTQYF TGTGCCAGCAGTACAGGGTTTGGGGATACGCAGTATTTT
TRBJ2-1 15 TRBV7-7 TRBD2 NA CASRASGASYNEQFF TGTGCTAGCAGGGCTAGCGGGGCCTCCTACAATGAGCAGTTCTTC
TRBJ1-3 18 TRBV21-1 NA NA CASSRRFGQWLSGNTIYF TGTGCCAGCAGCAGAAGATTCGGACAGTGGCTCTCTGGAAACACCATATATTTT
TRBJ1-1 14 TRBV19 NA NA CASSIDRRTTEAFF TGTGCCAGTAGTATAGATAGGAGGACCACTGAAGCTTTCTTT
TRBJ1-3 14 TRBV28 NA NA CASSLPGTGNTIYF TGTGCCAGCAGCCTACCTGGGACGGGAAACACCATATATTTT